This is a list of T cell receptor beta chains from one sample in a study of blood T cells in healthy people across ages. TCRdb analysed the 5' RACE reads with MiXCR anew, one entry per CDR3 protein. Among about 2 million distinct CDR3 sequences listed, less than 50% were seen once. Specimen: blood. These receptors were collected from a woman aged 40 to 50 in good health. Both conserved end residues are part of each CDR3. The D gene is left open where the match is weak. Not every row has a clone size; where given, it reads once, few, many or a size class.

D gene	J gene	clone size	V gene	CDR3 protein	CDR3 DNA
.	TRBJ2-3	few	TRBV20-1	CSARVEQGQGIRTQYF	TGCAGTGCTAGAGTGGAACAGGGCCAAGGTATTCGTACGCAGTATTTT
.	TRBJ1-1	.	TRBV12-3/TRBV12-4	CASSPTGPGTEAFF	TGTGCCAGCAGTCCTACCGGGCCAGGGACTGAAGCTTTCTTT
.	TRBJ2-7	.	TRBV7-9	CASSPKGEISLNSYEQYF	TGTGCCAGCAGCCCGAAAGGGGAGATTTCCCTTAACTCCTACGAGCAGTACTTC
.	TRBJ1-2	.	TRBV3-1	CASSLLGQGIYGYTF	TGTGCCAGCAGCCTTCTCGGCCAGGGGATCTATGGCTACACCTTC
.	TRBJ2-5	.	TRBV20-1	CSATNYVEETQYF	TGCAGTGCTACCAATTACGTGGAAGAGACCCAGTACTTC
TRBD1	TRBJ2-1	.	TRBV25-1	CASSVHRGGEQFF	TGTGCCAGCAGTGTGCACAGGGGCGGTGAGCAGTTCTTC
TRBD2	TRBJ2-3	.	TRBV12-3/TRBV12-4	CASSSASGGGGTQYF	TGTGCCAGCAGTTCTGCTAGCGGGGGGGGCGGTACGCAGTATTTT
.	TRBJ2-7	.	TRBV6-5	CATRNIYEQYF	TGTGCCACCAGAAATATCTACGAGCAGTACTTC
TRBD2	TRBJ2-3	.	TRBV20-1	CSAGDLAGGRTDTQYF	TGCAGTGCTGGAGATCTGGCGGGGGGGCGGACAGATACGCAGTATTTT
.	TRBJ2-7	.	TRBV10-2	CASSEWNEQYF	TGCGCCAGCAGTGAATGGAACGAGCAGTACTTC
TRBD2	TRBJ2-5	.	TRBV13	CASAVDPTSGEQYF	TGTGCCAGCGCTGTGGACCCCACTAGCGGTGAGCAGTACTTC
.	TRBJ2-5	few	TRBV4-3	CASSQDNVGLETQYF	TGCGCCAGCAGCCAAGATAACGTAGGGTTGGAGACCCAGTACTTC
.	TRBJ1-5	.	TRBV7-2	CASSLARVNNQPQHF	TGTGCCAGCAGCTTAGCGCGAGTCAACAATCAGCCCCAGCATTTT
.	TRBJ2-2	.	TRBV6-2/TRBV6-3	CASSVLSGTGELFF	TGTGCCAGCAGTGTGCTTAGCGGCACCGGGGAGCTGTTTTTT
.	TRBJ1-2	few	TRBV20-1	CSATDRNYGYTF	TGCAGTGCTACGGACCGTAACTATGGCTACACCTTC
.	TRBJ1-2	.	TRBV2	CASSDRGGGYTF	TGTGCCAGCAGTGATCGTGGGGGCGGCTACACCTTC
.	TRBJ1-1	.	TRBV6-5	CASTEVRAGTEAFF	TGTGCCAGCACCGAGGTTAGGGCGGGGACTGAAGCTTTCTTT
.	TRBJ2-7	.	TRBV4-1	CASSQDVTLLNSYEQYF	TGCGCCAGCAGCCAAGATGTCACCCTTTTAAATTCCTACGAGCAGTACTTC
.	TRBJ1-2	.	TRBV7-2	CASSLDLGTKGYTF	TGTGCCAGCAGCTTAGATCTCGGGACGAAGGGCTACACCTTC
.	TRBJ2-5	few	TRBV5-1	CASSVQSETQYF	TGCGCCAGCAGCGTTCAATCAGAGACCCAGTACTTC
TRBD2	TRBJ2-7	few	TRBV20-1	CSARDISGGPYEQYF	TGCAGTGCTAGAGATATCAGCGGGGGACCCTACGAGCAGTACTTC
.	TRBJ1-6	.	TRBV12-3/TRBV12-4	CASSYQGPLTNSPLHF	TGTGCCAGCAGTTACCAGGGCCCCCTAACTAATTCACCCCTCCACTTT
TRBD2	TRBJ2-3	.	TRBV6-2/TRBV6-3	CASSSGTTSQYF	TGTGCCAGCAGTTCAGGGACTACCTCTCAGTATTTT